This section outlines one T cell receptor beta chain sequence together with its context. These data originate in a study of control samples from healthy donors and cancer patients. Only in-frame clones appear in the TCRdb table, and some are missing; sequencing was by immunoSEQ multiplex PCR. This sample contains about 200,000 clones. Germline-derived CDR1 and CDR2 are MNHEY and SVGAGI. CDR3 length equals 15 residues. Trimming took 1 base from V and 2 from J, leaving 8 bases between them. The rearrangement joins TRBV6-5 to TRBJ2-2; a possible D gene is TRBD1 (5 bases). The sequencing sample was made of blood. The sequence was collected from a woman in her twenties or thirties in good health. The DNA for the CDR3 is TGTGCCAGCAGTTACTATAGGGGTAACACCGGGGAGCTGTTTTTT. This translates into CASSYYRGNTGELFF.